This entry is about one T cell receptor (beta chain). The repertoire was sequenced with immunoSEQ multiplex PCR; TCRdb's copy has only in-frame clones and lacks some. The sample consists of roughly 160,000 clones, just under 85% of them appearing once. This sample is part of a study of blood T cell repertoires in COVID-19. The CDR3 consists of 13 residues. V was clipped by 3 bases and J by 8 bases, with 11 bases between them. Germline values: CDR1 KGHDR, CDR2 SFDVKD. Sequences were obtained from peripheral blood. The J gene is TRBJ2-3, the V gene TRBV24-1; D possibly corresponds to TRBD1 (6 bases). The receptor comes from a woman aged 80 or older with COVID-19, enrolled during active disease. The CDR3 is CATSDPGTSTQYF. In DNA form, the CDR3 reads TGTGCCACCAGTGATCCCGGGACAAGTACGCAGTATTTT.